This is a list of T cell receptor beta chains from one sample in a study of CD8 T cells in ankylosing spondylitis. TCRdb used MiXCR to reprocess the 5' RACE reads, holding one entry per CDR3 protein. The repertoire has more than 150,000 distinct CDR3 sequences, over 15% of them found once; the top ten carry about 4.3%. What was sequenced was blood, either unsorted or a sorted T cell fraction (not recorded which). The receptors stem from a male donor aged 5 to 30 with ankylosing spondylitis or in good health (not recorded which). Both conserved end residues are part of each CDR3. Fields, in order: V gene, J gene, CDR3 protein.

v_call: TRBV7-6
j_call: TRBJ2-2
cdr3_aa: CASSSGTANTGELFF

v_call: TRBV6-5
j_call: TRBJ2-3
cdr3_aa: CASSYSGTDTQYF

v_call: TRBV12-3/TRBV12-4
j_call: TRBJ1-4
cdr3_aa: CASSFRWEKLFF

v_call: TRBV30
j_call: TRBJ2-1
cdr3_aa: CAWSPIGTTLSYNEQFF

v_call: TRBV29-1
j_call: TRBJ2-1
cdr3_aa: CSGWAYNEQFF

v_call: TRBV7-8
j_call: TRBJ1-2
cdr3_aa: CASSPTGDFYGYTF

v_call: TRBV12-3/TRBV12-4
j_call: TRBJ1-2
cdr3_aa: CASSLASLYGYTF

v_call: TRBV30
j_call: TRBJ2-2
cdr3_aa: CAVPLERNTGELFF

v_call: TRBV4-1
j_call: TRBJ2-3
cdr3_aa: CASSQESADTQYF

v_call: TRBV3-1
j_call: TRBJ2-1
cdr3_aa: CASSHQTSGRAYSYNEQFF

v_call: TRBV20-1
j_call: TRBJ2-5
cdr3_aa: CSASPTSGRIGYF

v_call: TRBV7-9
j_call: TRBJ2-1
cdr3_aa: CASSLGVGSNEQFF

v_call: TRBV18
j_call: TRBJ2-6
cdr3_aa: CASSRDQRGSSGANVLTF

v_call: TRBV11-2
j_call: TRBJ2-3
cdr3_aa: CASSLEGGGDTQYF

v_call: TRBV12-5
j_call: TRBJ2-1
cdr3_aa: CASANEEHFVNEQFF

v_call: TRBV19
j_call: TRBJ2-3
cdr3_aa: CASSVPGTDTQYF

v_call: TRBV27
j_call: TRBJ2-3
cdr3_aa: CASSLGTAQLGDTQYF

v_call: TRBV29-1
j_call: TRBJ2-1
cdr3_aa: CSGTGTYNEQFF

v_call: TRBV7-9
j_call: TRBJ1-1
cdr3_aa: CASSFWDGSKPEAFF

v_call: TRBV19
j_call: TRBJ2-1
cdr3_aa: CARTCGTNSYNEQFF

v_call: TRBV6-6
j_call: TRBJ2-3
cdr3_aa: CASSYSDRWRADTQYF

v_call: TRBV2
j_call: TRBJ2-2
cdr3_aa: CASSPGQYTGELFF

v_call: TRBV20-1
j_call: TRBJ1-2
cdr3_aa: CSARGQALNYGYTF

v_call: TRBV7-9
j_call: TRBJ2-1
cdr3_aa: CASSSTDNSPYNEQFF

v_call: TRBV20-1
j_call: TRBJ2-1
cdr3_aa: CSATATVTNEQFF

v_call: TRBV29-1
j_call: TRBJ2-3
cdr3_aa: CSVVGSPGSGDTQYF

v_call: TRBV7-9
j_call: TRBJ2-1
cdr3_aa: CASSPSGSAYNEQFF

v_call: TRBV12-5
j_call: TRBJ2-1
cdr3_aa: CASGRLNEQFF

v_call: TRBV20-1
j_call: TRBJ2-5
cdr3_aa: CSARGLEETQYF

v_call: TRBV5-5
j_call: TRBJ2-1
cdr3_aa: CASSLGQASNEQFF

v_call: TRBV28
j_call: TRBJ1-5
cdr3_aa: CASSTGLNQPQHF

v_call: TRBV27
j_call: TRBJ1-1
cdr3_aa: CASSSLPPDGNTEAFF

v_call: TRBV3-1
j_call: TRBJ2-5
cdr3_aa: CASSQMAGGISETQYF

v_call: TRBV2
j_call: TRBJ2-3
cdr3_aa: CASSYDRIKYF

v_call: TRBV27
j_call: TRBJ2-7
cdr3_aa: CASSPTLLSSYEQYF

v_call: TRBV7-9
j_call: TRBJ2-3
cdr3_aa: CASSSTTGFADTQYF

v_call: TRBV27
j_call: TRBJ2-3
cdr3_aa: CASSFSLLAGAFDTQYF

v_call: TRBV18
j_call: TRBJ1-5
cdr3_aa: CASSQPGGGDQPQHF

v_call: TRBV7-6
j_call: TRBJ2-5
cdr3_aa: CASSKDWQETQYF

v_call: TRBV6-2/TRBV6-3
j_call: TRBJ2-1
cdr3_aa: CASSRYANEQFF

v_call: TRBV11-2
j_call: TRBJ2-2
cdr3_aa: CASSEGSTGELFF

v_call: TRBV29-1
j_call: TRBJ2-2
cdr3_aa: CSVSSSGRATGELFF

v_call: TRBV18
j_call: TRBJ1-6
cdr3_aa: CASSPSGQLNSPLHF

v_call: TRBV6-2/TRBV6-3
j_call: TRBJ2-7
cdr3_aa: CASSYGVGTTYEQYF

v_call: TRBV7-2
j_call: TRBJ2-1
cdr3_aa: CASSPTSGRVAEQFF

v_call: TRBV20-1
j_call: TRBJ2-2
cdr3_aa: CSARFGPQSTGELFF

v_call: TRBV18
j_call: TRBJ2-1
cdr3_aa: CASFIAGGTNEQFF

v_call: TRBV5-1
j_call: TRBJ2-1
cdr3_aa: CASSPSLGGNEQFF

v_call: TRBV5-1
j_call: TRBJ1-2
cdr3_aa: CASSSPETAYGYTF

v_call: TRBV6-5
j_call: TRBJ2-7
cdr3_aa: CASERGGGREQYF

v_call: TRBV5-5
j_call: TRBJ2-1
cdr3_aa: CASSLWGGSGNEQFF

v_call: TRBV27
j_call: TRBJ2-3
cdr3_aa: CASRAGTSSTDTQYF

v_call: TRBV14
j_call: TRBJ1-4
cdr3_aa: CASSPTTFGGELFF

v_call: TRBV6-2/TRBV6-3
j_call: TRBJ2-7
cdr3_aa: CASSIGLAYEQYF

v_call: TRBV5-1
j_call: TRBJ2-5
cdr3_aa: CASSISGRREETQYF

v_call: TRBV12-3/TRBV12-4
j_call: TRBJ2-1
cdr3_aa: CASSLPLTGKRVKEFF

v_call: TRBV12-3/TRBV12-4
j_call: TRBJ2-1
cdr3_aa: CASTTDFLEQFF

v_call: TRBV6-5
j_call: TRBJ2-7
cdr3_aa: CASSYAGGAYEQYF

v_call: TRBV6-5
j_call: TRBJ2-7
cdr3_aa: CASSYSTGRLYEQYF

v_call: TRBV7-7
j_call: TRBJ2-1
cdr3_aa: CASSLDKGSYNEQFF